The 20 T cell receptor beta chains presented below share a single source sample, sequenced in a study of cytomegalovirus exposure and HLA in healthy donors. TCRdb's table, derived via immunoSEQ multiplex PCR, lists solely in-frame clones and lacks some. The table has approximately 58,000 clones, about 95% seen once. Sequencing used PBMCs. Every receptor here comes from a woman between 18 and 30 years old in good health and CMV-seropositive.

The chain uses TRBV29-1 and TRBJ1-1, with D possibly TRBD1 on 5 matching bases. Trimming removed 2 bases at V and 6 bases at J, with 16 bases between. The CDR3 is 14 residues long. Germline values: CDR1 SQVTM, CDR2 ANQGSEA. The CDR3 DNA follows: TGCAGCGTTGAACTGGGGCGGCAATGGCCTGAAGCTTTCTTT. Its translation: CSVELGRQWPEAFF.

The chain has TRBV20-1 and TRBJ1-2; D remains ambiguous. The germline V gene encodes CDR1 DFQATT and CDR2 SNEGSKA (reference sequence). Trimming took 3 bases from V and 1 from J, leaving 3 bases between them. There are 11 residues in the CDR3. The CDR3 coding sequence is TGCAGTGCTAGTAGTAACTATGGCTACACCTTC. Translating gives CSASSNYGYTF.

The genes are TRBV6-4 and TRBJ2-4; possibly TRBD2 for D (6 bases). This CDR3 comprises 14 residues. Germline values: CDR1 MRHNA, CDR2 SNTAGT. Trimming cost V 8 bases and J 0 bases, with 11 bases left between them. CDR3 residues: CASQLRGAKNIQYF. The DNA for the CDR3 is TGTGCCAGCCAGCTGCGGGGAGCCAAAAACATTCAGTACTTC.

The J gene is TRBJ2-4, the V gene TRBV21-1; the table gives TRBD1 as D, unverified against the DNA. TRBV21-1 is marked as a pseudogene. The CDR3 contains 15 residues. In nucleotides, the CDR3 is TGTGCCAGCAAATTTGAGGACAGCACCAAAAACATTCAGTACTTC. It codes for CASKFEDSTKNIQYF.

This sequence joins TRBV7-3 and TRBJ1-2, with 10 bases that match TRBD1. V shed 5 bases, J shed 7 bases, and the junction held 4 bases outside the gene matches. From germline, CDR1 is SGHTA and CDR2 FQGTGA. This CDR3 region has 13 residues. The DNA for the CDR3 is TGTGCCAGCAGCAAGGGACAGGGGAGTGGCTACACCTTC. This translates into CASSKGQGSGYTF.

V and J are TRBV5-1 and TRBJ2-7, with 7 bases aligning to TRBD1. The CDR3 is made up of 15 amino acids. V was pared by 5 bases and J by 3 bases, with 11 bases of the junction left unmatched. Germline V CDR1 and CDR2: SGHRS, YFSETQ. CDR3 nucleotide sequence: TGCGCCAGCAGTCTTACCCCGGGACAGAACTACGAGCAGTACTTC. Its translation: CASSLTPGQNYEQYF. The full variable domain, rest sourced from reference TRBV5-1 and TRBJ2-7, is KAGVTQTPRYLIKTRGQQVTLSCSPISGHRSVSWYQQTPGQGLQFLFEYFSETQRNKGNFPGRFSGRQFSNSRSEMNVSTLELGDSALYLCASSLTPGQNYEQYFGPGTRLTVT.

This clone was seen just once. The rearrangement joins TRBV2 to TRBJ2-3; 7 positions match TRBD2. Germline-derived CDR1 and CDR2 are SNHLY and FYNNEI. There are 15 residues in the CDR3. V dropped 6 bases and J dropped 7; count of bases not matched to a gene: 13. In nucleotides, the CDR3 is TGTGCCAGCAGGGGCTCTAGCGGAATTTTAAATACGCAGTATTTT. Translating gives CASRGSSGILNTQYF.

J is TRBJ2-5 and V is TRBV19; 11 nucleotides agree with TRBD1. Per germline, CDR1 LNHDA and CDR2 SQIVND (reference sequence). V gave up 3 bases and J gave up 5 bases; unmatched junction bases: 5. The CDR3 length is 15 residues. CDR3 region: CASSIGQGARETQYF. The CDR3 nucleotides are TGTGCCAGTAGTATCGGACAGGGGGCGCGGGAGACCCAGTACTTC.

The chain combines TRBV5-1 with TRBJ2-1, with 11 positions matching TRBD2. V was clipped by 0 bases and J by 4 bases; unmatched bases: 3. Germline CDR1 is SGHRS and CDR2 is YFSETQ. The CDR3 covers 16 residues. CDR3 nucleotide sequence: TGCGCCAGCAGCTTGGTACTAGCGGGAGCGTACAATGAGCAGTTCTTC. It yields the protein CASSLVLAGAYNEQFF.

About this clone: Other DNA sequences of this sample code for an identical CDR3. This chain uses TRBV5-1 with TRBJ1-1; perhaps TRBD1 as D (5 bases). The CDR3 sequence is 14 residues long. Germline V lookup: CDR1 SGHRS, CDR2 YFSETQ. Trimming pared 2 bases from V and 1 base from J, leaving 9 bases between. The CDR3 sequence: CASSFGQGNTEAFF. The CDR3 bases are TGCGCCAGCAGCTTCGGGCAGGGGAACACTGAAGCTTTCTTT.

The V call is TRBV5-1, the J call TRBJ1-2, with 7 positions matching TRBD1. V lost 4 bases and J lost 7; bases outside the gene matches: 7. There are 13 residues in the CDR3. Germline-derived CDR1 and CDR2 are SGHRS and YFSETQ. Written as DNA, the CDR3 is TGCGCCAGCAGCCCGGAGAGGGGGCTTGGCTACACCTTC. This translates into CASSPERGLGYTF.

The chain is built from TRBV5-1 and TRBJ2-7, with 8 positions matching TRBD2. From germline, CDR1 is SGHRS and CDR2 YFSETQ. V gave up 0 bases and J gave up 5 bases; unmatched junction bases: 7. There are 15 residues in the CDR3. CDR3 loop: CASSLELAEGHEQYF. The CDR3 coding sequence is TGCGCCAGCAGCTTGGAACTAGCGGAGGGGCACGAGCAGTACTTC.

The chain carries TRBV4-1 and TRBJ2-6; D ambiguous. Germline CDR1 is MGHRA and CDR2 is YSYEKL. This CDR3 region has 13 residues. The germline V and J ends were trimmed by 4 bases and 3 bases, with 4 bases remaining between them. In nucleotides, the CDR3 is TGCGCCAGCAGCCCCAGTGGGGCCAACGTCCTGACTTTC. This translates into CASSPSGANVLTF.

This rearrangement joins TRBV27 to TRBJ2-1, with D unresolved. The CDR3 spans 16 residues. Germline lookup yields CDR1 MNHEY and CDR2 SMNVEV (reference sequence). V was trimmed by 3 bases and J by 0 bases, leaving 12 bases between them. The CDR3 DNA sequence: TGTGCCAGCAGTTTTGGCGGCCTTGACTCCTACAATGAGCAGTTCTTC. Amino acids: CASSFGGLDSYNEQFF.

This chain links TRBV6-4 with TRBJ2-3; D is unclear. This CDR3 contains 14 residues. Germline-derived CDR1 and CDR2 are MRHNA and SNTAGT. V lost 8 bases and J lost 4, with 16 bases in between. The CDR3 spells CASAPLQSSDTQYF. The CDR3 nucleotides read TGTGCCAGCGCCCCCCTGCAGTCATCAGATACGCAGTATTTT.

The chain combines TRBV7-3 with TRBJ2-5; TRBD2 matches at 14 bases. Germline-derived CDR1 and CDR2 are SGHTA and FQGTGA. V shed 1 base and J 4 bases; nucleotides not matched to a gene: 8. The length of the CDR3 is 18 residues. The CDR3 spells CASSLRVTSGRARETQYF. CDR3 bases: TGTGCCAGCAGCTTAAGGGTGACTAGCGGGAGGGCAAGAGAGACCCAGTACTTC.

The V and J genes are TRBV2 and TRBJ2-1; tentative D call: TRBD1 (5 bases). Between the trimmed V and J ends, which lost 6 bases and 7 bases, there was a span of 13 bases. There are 13 residues in the CDR3. Germline V lookup: CDR1 SNHLY, CDR2 FYNNEI. CDR3 protein: CASSSDRNNEQFF. Written as DNA, the CDR3 is TGTGCCAGCAGCTCCGACAGAAATAATGAGCAGTTCTTC.

J is TRBJ2-3 and V is TRBV9, with 8 bases lining up with TRBD2. Germline V lookup: CDR1 SGDLS, CDR2 YYNGEE. V lost 0 bases to trimming and J lost 5 bases; unmatched junction nucleotides: 5. The CDR3 length is 15 residues. The CDR3 spells CASSVAGGPVDTQYF. CDR3 sequence (DNA): TGTGCCAGCAGCGTAGCGGGGGGGCCCGTAGATACGCAGTATTTT. The full variable domain, completed using reference TRBV9 and TRBJ2-3, is DSGVTQTPKHLITATGQRVTLRCSPRSGDLSVYWYQQSLDQGLQFLIQYYNGEERAKGNILERFSAQQFPDLHSELNLSSLELGDSALYFCASSVAGGPVDTQYFGPGTRLTVL.

This sequence joins TRBV5-4 and TRBJ2-1; 7 bases are a match to TRBD1. CDR3 length: 14 residues. V was pared by 4 bases and J by 2 bases, with 3 bases of the junction left unmatched. Germline V lookup: CDR1 SGHNT, CDR2 YYREEE (reference sequence). The CDR3 protein is CASSRDRAYNEQFF. The CDR3 coding sequence is TGTGCCAGCAGCCGGGACAGAGCCTACAATGAGCAGTTCTTC.

V gene TRBV7-2 combines with J gene TRBJ2-5, with D possibly being TRBD2 (6 bases). Germline V gene data show CDR1 as SGHTA and CDR2 as FQGNSA. V was pared by 4 bases and J by 5 bases, with 17 bases between. This CDR3 is 15 amino acids long. Here the CDR3 reads CASSSRSSGGETQYF. DNA of the CDR3: TGTGCCAGCAGCTCCCGGAGTAGCGGTGGGGAGACCCAGTACTTC.